The 25 T cell receptor beta chains presented below share a single source sample, sequenced in a study of blood T cell repertoires in COVID-19. This table comes from immunoSEQ multiplex PCR, and its TCRdb copy is limited to in-frame clones, with some not included. This table has around 90,000 clones, 80% to 90% appearing once. Material: peripheral blood. These receptors were obtained from a man aged 50-60 years with COVID-19, enrolled during active disease.

This chain's CDR3 is CASSPDRGGYTF. The CDR3 nucleotides read TGCGCCAGCAGCCCGGACAGGGGCGGCTACACCTTC. The J gene is TRBJ1-2, the V gene TRBV5-1; 9 nucleotides agree with TRBD1. This CDR3 comprises 12 residues. Germline V CDR1 and CDR2: SGHRS, YFSETQ. Trimming removed 4 bases from V and 8 bases from J; junction bases left unmatched: 3.

V gene TRBV16 combines with J gene TRBJ2-7, with 9 positions matching TRBD1. V shed 3 bases and J 7 bases; nucleotides not matched to a gene: 7. Germline CDR1 KGHSY, CDR2 FQNENV. The CDR3 has 14 amino acids. CDR3 region: CASSHRGQGEEQYF. The CDR3 DNA sequence: TGTGCCAGCAGCCATCGGGGACAGGGAGAGGAGCAGTACTTC.

V and J are TRBV7-2 and TRBJ2-2; D possibly corresponds to TRBD2 (7 bases). The germline V gene encodes CDR1 SGHTA and CDR2 FQGNSA. CDR3 length: 18 residues. Trimming stripped 5 bases from V and 5 bases from J, with 24 bases between. The CDR3 region has the DNA TGTGCCAGCAGCCCAATCCCGGGGGGACACACGAGGACCGGGGAGCTGTTTTTT. Protein product: CASSPIPGGHTRTGELFF.

The chain joins TRBV5-6 to TRBJ1-1, with a possible D match to TRBD1 (6 bases). The CDR3 totals 15 residues. Germline V gene sequence: CDR1 SGHDT, CDR2 YYEEEE. V lost 1 base to trimming and J lost 5 bases, with 15 bases between them. DNA of the CDR3: TGTGCCAGCAGCTTGTGGCAGGGGCTGGGTACTGAAGCTTTCTTT. Residues: CASSLWQGLGTEAFF.

In its sample, this clone was seen once. This sequence joins TRBV6-5 and TRBJ2-7, with 8 bases lining up with TRBD1. Germline CDR1 is MNHEY and CDR2 is SVGAGI. Germline trimming cut 5 bases from V and 7 bases from J; bases unmatched to any gene: 10. The CDR3 totals 14 residues. The CDR3 coding sequence is TGTGCCAGCAGTAAAAGGACAGGGATGTGGGAGCAGTACTTC. It yields the protein CASSKRTGMWEQYF.

The chain uses TRBV6-5 and TRBJ1-1, with D possibly matching TRBD1 (6 bases). The CDR3 totals 14 residues. The V gene's germline CDR1 is MNHEY and CDR2 SVGAGI. Trimming took off 0 bases at V and 10 bases at J, with 15 bases between the two ends. This CDR3 reads CASSYSPWGPAAFF. CDR3 coding DNA: TGTGCCAGCAGTTACTCCCCCTGGGGGCCGGCAGCTTTCTTT.

The V call is TRBV5-4, the J call TRBJ1-4; D is possibly TRBD1 (6 bases). CDR1 is SGHNT and CDR2 is YYREEE in the germline V gene (reference sequence). V was trimmed by 1 base and J by 2 bases, leaving 6 bases between them. The CDR3 is made up of 14 amino acids. The CDR3 sequence: CASSLQGTNEKLFF. DNA for the CDR3: TGTGCCAGCAGCTTGCAGGGGACTAATGAAAAACTGTTTTTT.

This clone has just one count. The chain joins TRBV9 to TRBJ2-7, with 9 bases matching TRBD1. The CDR3 loop spans 15 amino acids. V was pared by 3 bases and J by 4 bases, with 8 bases of the junction left unmatched. Per germline, CDR1 SGDLS and CDR2 YYNGEE. CDR3 loop: CASSAGTGPPYEQYF. The CDR3 nucleotides read TGTGCCAGCAGCGCCGGGACAGGGCCTCCTTACGAGCAGTACTTC.

V is TRBV27 and J is TRBJ2-7, with D perhaps TRBD2 (7 bases). Per germline, CDR1 MNHEY and CDR2 SMNVEV (reference sequence). The CDR3 runs 16 residues. With 5 bases removed from V and 5 bases from J, the gap between germline ends came to 22 bases. CDR3 region: CASSPIVGGLYHEQYF. The CDR3 DNA reads as TGTGCCAGCAGTCCCATCGTCGGGGGGCTTTACCACGAGCAGTACTTC.

This clone was found a few times. The chain is built from TRBV30 and TRBJ1-3; a weak D match, TRBD1 (6 bases). This CDR3 contains 15 residues. In germline, CDR1 is GTSNPN, CDR2 SVGIG (reference sequence). V lost 3 bases to trimming and J lost 0 bases, with 12 bases between them. CDR3 sequence: CAWSARQVSGNTIYF. The CDR3 DNA reads as TGTGCCTGGAGCGCACGACAGGTCTCTGGAAACACCATATATTTT. Looking up the rest from reference TRBV30 and TRBJ1-3 gives the full variable domain: SQTIHQWPATLVQPVGSPLSLECTVEGTSNPNLYWYRQAAGRGLQLLFYSVGIGQISSEVPQNLSASRPQDRQFILSSKKLLLSDSGFYLCAWSARQVSGNTIYFGEGSWLTVV.

This rearrangement joins TRBV6-1 to TRBJ1-2; D gene uncertain. In germline, CDR1 is MNHNS, CDR2 SASEGT. The CDR3 extends over 14 amino acids. V shed 2 bases and J shed 4 bases, with 11 bases lying between them. The CDR3 sequence: CASSEFISTYGYTF. As DNA, the CDR3 is TGTGCCAGCAGTGAATTTATATCTACCTATGGCTACACCTTC.

The CDR3, as DNA: TGTGCCAGTGTTGAACAGGGTAATTCACCCCTCCACTTT. Its translation: CASVEQGNSPLHF. The chain links TRBV19 to TRBJ1-6, with D possibly TRBD1 on 6 matching bases. The V end lost 8 bases, the J end lost 6 bases, and 11 bases lay between the germline ends. The CDR3 runs to 13 residues. Germline-derived CDR1 and CDR2 are LNHDA and SQIVND (reference sequence).

The rearrangement uses TRBV5-4 and TRBJ1-2; TRBD1 aligns across 7 bases. There are 15 residues in the CDR3. Germline assignment: CDR1 SGHNT and CDR2 YYREEE (reference sequence). Trimming cost V 0 bases and J 2 bases; bases outside gene matches: 4. The CDR3 region is CASSLARDSNYGYTF. CDR3 DNA sequence: TGTGCCAGCAGCTTGGCGAGGGACAGCAACTATGGCTACACCTTC.

This clone was observed once. The rearrangement links TRBV19 to TRBJ1-2, with D unresolved. Per the germline V gene, CDR1 is LNHDA and CDR2 is SQIVND (reference sequence). The V gene lost 3 bases and the J gene lost 2 bases, with 7 bases spanning the gap. This CDR3 comprises 13 residues. The CDR3 protein is CASSMRENYGYTF. The CDR3, as DNA: TGTGCCAGTAGTATGCGGGAGAACTATGGCTACACCTTC.

The V call is TRBV19, the J call TRBJ1-1, with TRBD1 as a possible D gene (5 bases). This CDR3 has 16 residues. The germline V and J ends were trimmed by 1 base and 0 bases, with 12 bases remaining between them. Per the germline V gene, CDR1 is LNHDA and CDR2 is SQIVND (reference sequence). The CDR3 is CASSIVGATMNTEAFF. CDR3 coding DNA: TGTGCCAGTAGTATAGTTGGGGCAACAATGAACACTGAAGCTTTCTTT.

In this sample, this clone turned up once. Other nucleotide sequences from this sample produce the same CDR3. The chain uses TRBV5-1 and TRBJ1-1; D is unclear. Germline-derived CDR1 and CDR2 are SGHRS and YFSETQ. The CDR3 is 13 amino acids. V was trimmed by 0 bases and J by 0 bases, leaving 3 bases between them. The CDR3 loop reads CASSLDMNTEAFF. The CDR3 DNA is TGCGCCAGCAGCTTGGACATGAACACTGAAGCTTTCTTT.

The chain carries TRBV25-1 and TRBJ1-2; 8 bases align to TRBD1. The CDR3 spans 15 residues. CDR1 and CDR2 (germline): MGHDK, SYGVNS. J lost 8 bases, V lost 3 bases, and 11 bases had no gene match. The CDR3 sequence: CASSEGQVQVKGYTF. CDR3 bases: TGTGCCAGCAGTGAGGGACAGGTCCAAGTGAAGGGCTACACCTTC.

This chain uses TRBV5-5 with TRBJ1-4; D call uncertain. The germline V gene encodes CDR1 SGHKS and CDR2 YYEKEE (reference sequence). Trimming took off 6 bases at V and 8 bases at J, with 20 bases between the two ends. The CDR3 has 15 amino acids. CDR3 sequence reads: CASTPSKGREEKLFF. Here the CDR3 DNA reads TGTGCCAGCACCCCCAGTAAGGGTCGGGAGGAAAAACTGTTTTTT.

V and J are TRBV7-2 and TRBJ1-1; 7 bases map to TRBD1. CDR3 size: 14 residues. Germline V CDR1 and CDR2: SGHTA, FQGNSA. Trimming at V came to 5 bases and at J to 5 bases, leaving 8 bases not matched to a gene. The CDR3 DNA reads TGTGCCAGCAGCCAACAGGGGATTGGTACTGAAGCTTTCTTT. It encodes CASSQQGIGTEAFF.

This clone was seen a few times. The rearrangement uses TRBV7-9 and TRBJ1-1, with 8 positions matching TRBD1. The germline V gene encodes CDR1 SEHNR and CDR2 FQNEAQ (reference sequence). This CDR3 has 14 amino acids. V lost 1 base, J lost 3 bases, and 1 base stayed unmatched. In DNA form, the CDR3 reads TGTGCCAGCAGCTTAGGACAGGGGCACACTGAAGCTTTCTTT. Protein: CASSLGQGHTEAFF.

The chain combines TRBV5-6 with TRBJ1-2; 7 nucleotides match TRBD1. The CDR3 runs to 16 residues. Trimming at V came to 0 bases and at J to 3 bases, leaving 8 bases not matched to a gene. Germline assignment: CDR1 SGHDT and CDR2 YYEEEE. CDR3 bases: TGTGCCAGCAGCTTGGAGAACAGGGGAATCGACTATGGCTACACCTTC. This sequence encodes CASSLENRGIDYGYTF.

Turning to this clone: The DNA is omitted, as the CDR3 cannot be located on it reliably, and the CDR3 follows TCRdb's listing. This chain links TRBV11-1 with TRBJ2-1; the table's D gene call, TRBD1, was not cross checked with the DNA. The CDR3 region is 12 residues in length, termini included. Germline assignment: CDR1 SGHAT and CDR2 FQDESV (reference sequence). CDR3 sequence reads: CASGVGRGNMFF.

The chain has TRBV27 and TRBJ2-2; D is possibly TRBD1 (6 bases). CDR1 and CDR2 (germline): MNHEY, SMNVEV (reference sequence). V lost 2 bases, J lost 4 bases, and 8 bases lay in between. The CDR3 covers 14 residues. The CDR3 nucleotides read TGTGCCAGCAGTTTAGGGGGCAGCACCGGGGAGCTGTTTTTT. Protein product: CASSLGGSTGELFF.

V and J are TRBV6-5 and TRBJ2-1; 10 nucleotides line up with TRBD2. Germline trimming cut 6 bases from V and 8 bases from J; bases unmatched to any gene: 7. This CDR3 is built from 14 residues. Germline V gives CDR1 MNHEY, CDR2 SVGAGI. CDR3 protein: CASRKLAGVDEQFF. The CDR3 bases are TGTGCCAGCAGGAAGCTAGCGGGGGTTGATGAGCAGTTCTTC.

V gene TRBV5-1 combines with J gene TRBJ2-7; 7 nucleotides match TRBD1. This CDR3 has 13 amino acids. The germline V gene encodes CDR1 SGHRS and CDR2 YFSETQ. Trimming took 3 bases from V and 0 from J; bases not matched to a gene: 0. The CDR3, as DNA: TGCGCCAGCAGCTGGGACAGCTCCTACGAGCAGTACTTC. Translating gives CASSWDSSYEQYF. The variable domain in full, with the rest retrieved from reference TRBV5-1 and TRBJ2-7, is KAGVTQTPRYLIKTRGQQVTLSCSPISGHRSVSWYQQTPGQGLQFLFEYFSETQRNKGNFPGRFSGRQFSNSRSEMNVSTLELGDSALYLCASSWDSSYEQYFGPGTRLTVT.